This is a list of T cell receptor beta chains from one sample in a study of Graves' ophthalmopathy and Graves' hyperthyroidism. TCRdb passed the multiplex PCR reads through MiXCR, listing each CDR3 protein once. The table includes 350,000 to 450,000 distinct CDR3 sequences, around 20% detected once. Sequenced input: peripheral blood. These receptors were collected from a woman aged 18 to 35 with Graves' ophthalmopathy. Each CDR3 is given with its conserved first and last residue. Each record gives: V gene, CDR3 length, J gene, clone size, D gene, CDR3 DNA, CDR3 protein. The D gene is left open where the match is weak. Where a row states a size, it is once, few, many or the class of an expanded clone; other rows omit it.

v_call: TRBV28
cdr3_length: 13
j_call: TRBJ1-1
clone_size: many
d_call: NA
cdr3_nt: TGTGCCAGCAGTTTAATAGGCAGGCAAGAGGCTTTCTTT
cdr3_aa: CASSLIGRQEAFF

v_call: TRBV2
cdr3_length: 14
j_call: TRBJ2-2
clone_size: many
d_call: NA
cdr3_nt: TGTGCCAGCAGTGTTGGCCCCTCCACGGGGGAGCTGTTTTTT
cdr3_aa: CASSVGPSTGELFF

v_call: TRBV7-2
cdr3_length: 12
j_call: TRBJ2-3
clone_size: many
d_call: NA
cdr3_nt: TGTGCCAGCAGCTTCCACACAGATACGCAGTATTTT
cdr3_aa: CASSFHTDTQYF

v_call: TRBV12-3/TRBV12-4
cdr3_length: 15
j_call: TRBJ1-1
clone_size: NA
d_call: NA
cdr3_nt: TGTGCCAGCAACAGGCAGGCGGTCTTGAACACTGAAGCTTTCTTT
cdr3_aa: CASNRQAVLNTEAFF

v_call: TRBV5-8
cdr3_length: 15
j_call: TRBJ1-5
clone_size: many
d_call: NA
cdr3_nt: TGTGCCAGCAGCTTTTCCGGCTCTAGCGGTCAGCCCCAGCATTTT
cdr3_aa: CASSFSGSSGQPQHF

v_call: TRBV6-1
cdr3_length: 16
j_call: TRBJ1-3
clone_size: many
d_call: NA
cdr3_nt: TGTGCCAGCAGTGGCGAGCTCAGGACAGCTGGAAACACCATATATTTT
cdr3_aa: CASSGELRTAGNTIYF

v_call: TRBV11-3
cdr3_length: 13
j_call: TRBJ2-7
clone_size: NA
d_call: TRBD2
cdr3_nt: TGTGCCAGCACCCCCGGGACTAGGGTCGAGCAGTACTTC
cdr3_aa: CASTPGTRVEQYF

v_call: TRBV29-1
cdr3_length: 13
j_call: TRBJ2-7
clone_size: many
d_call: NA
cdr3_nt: TGCAGCGGGCGACATGGCTCAAGCTACGAGCAGTACTTC
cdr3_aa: CSGRHGSSYEQYF

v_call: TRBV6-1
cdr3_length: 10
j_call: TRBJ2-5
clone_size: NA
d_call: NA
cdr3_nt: TGTGCCAGCACCGAAGAGACCCAGTACTTC
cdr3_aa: CASTEETQYF

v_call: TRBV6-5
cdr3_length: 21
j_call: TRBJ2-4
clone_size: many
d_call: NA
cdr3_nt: TGTGCCAGCAGTTACCCAGTTACAGGAAACTGGGGAAGTCTAGCCAAAAACATTCAGTACTTC
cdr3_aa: CASSYPVTGNWGSLAKNIQYF

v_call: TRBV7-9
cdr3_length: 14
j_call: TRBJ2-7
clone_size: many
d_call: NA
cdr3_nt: TGTGCCAGCAGCGCACGGACAGTTGCTTACGAGCAGTACTTC
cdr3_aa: CASSARTVAYEQYF

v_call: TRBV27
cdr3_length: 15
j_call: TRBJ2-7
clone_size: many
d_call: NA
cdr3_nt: TGTGCCAGCAGTTTATCGACAAGAGGTTCAACGGGGCAGTACTTC
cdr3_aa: CASSLSTRGSTGQYF

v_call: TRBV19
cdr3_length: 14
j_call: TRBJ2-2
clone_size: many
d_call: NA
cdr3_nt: TGTGCCAGTAGTACATCAGCGGATACCGGGGAGCTGTTTTTT
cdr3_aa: CASSTSADTGELFF

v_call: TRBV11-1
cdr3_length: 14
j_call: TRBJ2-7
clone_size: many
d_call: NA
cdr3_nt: TGTGCCAGCAGCTTCCTGCCTGACTCCTACGAGCAGTACTTC
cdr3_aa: CASSFLPDSYEQYF